The clone carrying this T cell receptor (beta chain) was counted between two and nine times. Some clones are missing from TCRdb's copy, which holds only in-frame ones; the method was immunoSEQ multiplex PCR. The sample yields about 200,000 clones, around three quarters seen once. This record comes from a study of cytotoxic CD8 clonotypes in ibrutinib-treated CLL. Germline V gives CDR1 SGHTA, CDR2 FQGNSA. The ends were cut back, 4 bases at V and 6 bases at J, with 10 bases in the middle. The length of the CDR3 is 13 residues. The source is a human donor with chronic lymphocytic leukemia. The chain links TRBV7-2 to TRBJ1-5; D is undetermined. The specimen comprised PBMCs, sampled after 24 months of ibrutinib treatment. The CDR3, as DNA: TGTGCCAGCAGCTCATCGGACGGTCAGCCCCAGCATTTT. It codes for CASSSSDGQPQHF.